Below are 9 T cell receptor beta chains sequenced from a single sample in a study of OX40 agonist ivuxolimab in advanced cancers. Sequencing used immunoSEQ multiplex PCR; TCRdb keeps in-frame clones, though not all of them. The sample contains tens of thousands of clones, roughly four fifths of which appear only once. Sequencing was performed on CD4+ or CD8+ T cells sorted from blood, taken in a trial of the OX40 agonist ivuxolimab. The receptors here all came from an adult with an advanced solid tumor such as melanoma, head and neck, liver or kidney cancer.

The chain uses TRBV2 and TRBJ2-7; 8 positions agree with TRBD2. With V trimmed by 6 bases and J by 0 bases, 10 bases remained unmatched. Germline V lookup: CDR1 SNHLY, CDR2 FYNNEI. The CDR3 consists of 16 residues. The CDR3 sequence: CASSLSGSRISYEQYF. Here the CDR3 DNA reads TGTGCCAGCAGCCTAAGCGGGAGTAGGATCTCCTACGAGCAGTACTTC.

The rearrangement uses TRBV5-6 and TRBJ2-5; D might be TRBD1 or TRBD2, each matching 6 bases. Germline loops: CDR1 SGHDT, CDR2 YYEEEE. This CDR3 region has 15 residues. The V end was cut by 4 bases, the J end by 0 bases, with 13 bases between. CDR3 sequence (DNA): TGTGCCAGCAGCCGCGTCGGGGGCCACCAAGAGACCCAGTACTTC. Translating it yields CASSRVGGHQETQYF.

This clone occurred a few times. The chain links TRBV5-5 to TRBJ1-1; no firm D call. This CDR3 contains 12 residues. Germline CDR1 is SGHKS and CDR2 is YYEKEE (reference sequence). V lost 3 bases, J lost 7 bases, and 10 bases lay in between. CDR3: CASSYNLFEAFF. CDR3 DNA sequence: TGTGCCAGCAGCTACAATTTATTTGAAGCTTTCTTT.

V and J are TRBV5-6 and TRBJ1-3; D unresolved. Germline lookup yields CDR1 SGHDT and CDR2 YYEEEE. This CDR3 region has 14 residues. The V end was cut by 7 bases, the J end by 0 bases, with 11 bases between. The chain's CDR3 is CASGRRHSGNTIYF. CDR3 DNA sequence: TGTGCCAGCGGGCGGCGACACTCTGGAAACACCATATATTTT.

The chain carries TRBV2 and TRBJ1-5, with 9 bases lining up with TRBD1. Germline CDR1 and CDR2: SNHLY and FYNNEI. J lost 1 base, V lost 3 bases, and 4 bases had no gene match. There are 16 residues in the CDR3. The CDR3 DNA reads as TGTGCCAGCAGTGACCTGGACAGGGGAAGCAATCAGCCCCAGCATTTT. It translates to CASSDLDRGSNQPQHF.

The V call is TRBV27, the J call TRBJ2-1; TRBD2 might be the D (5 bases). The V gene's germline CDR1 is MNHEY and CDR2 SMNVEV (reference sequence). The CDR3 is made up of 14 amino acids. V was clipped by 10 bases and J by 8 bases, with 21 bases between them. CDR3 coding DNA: TGTGCCACCCGGGGTCTTGGGAGAAAGGATGAGCAGTTCTTC. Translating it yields CATRGLGRKDEQFF.

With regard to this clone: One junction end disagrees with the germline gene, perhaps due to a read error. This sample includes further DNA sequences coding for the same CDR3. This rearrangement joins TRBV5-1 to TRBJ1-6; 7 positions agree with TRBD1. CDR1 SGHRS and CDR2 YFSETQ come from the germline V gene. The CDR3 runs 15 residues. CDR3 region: CASSLMRQGESPLHF. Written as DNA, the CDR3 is TGCGCCAGCAGCTTGATGAGGCAGGGGGAATCACCTCTCCACTTT.

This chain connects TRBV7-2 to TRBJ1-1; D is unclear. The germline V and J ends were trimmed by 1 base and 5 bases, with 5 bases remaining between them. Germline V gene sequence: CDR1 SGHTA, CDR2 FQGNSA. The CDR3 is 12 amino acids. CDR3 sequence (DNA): TGTGCCAGCAGCTTAGTTTGGACTGAAGCTTTCTTT. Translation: CASSLVWTEAFF.

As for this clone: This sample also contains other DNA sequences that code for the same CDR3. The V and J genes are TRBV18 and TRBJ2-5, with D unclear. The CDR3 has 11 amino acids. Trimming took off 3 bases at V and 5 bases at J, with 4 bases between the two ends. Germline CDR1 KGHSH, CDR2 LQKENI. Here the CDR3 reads CASSPLETQYF. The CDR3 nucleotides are TGTGCCAGCTCACCCCTTGAGACCCAGTACTTC.